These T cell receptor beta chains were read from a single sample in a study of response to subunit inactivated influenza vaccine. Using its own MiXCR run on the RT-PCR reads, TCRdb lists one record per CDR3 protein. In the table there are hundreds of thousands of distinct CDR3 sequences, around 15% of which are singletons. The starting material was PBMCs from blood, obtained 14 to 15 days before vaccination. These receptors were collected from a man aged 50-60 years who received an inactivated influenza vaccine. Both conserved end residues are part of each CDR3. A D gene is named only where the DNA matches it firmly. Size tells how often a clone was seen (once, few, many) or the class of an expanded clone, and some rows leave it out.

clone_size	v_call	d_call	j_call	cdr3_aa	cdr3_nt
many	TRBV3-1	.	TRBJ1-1	CASSQGRTEAFF	TGTGCCAGCAGCCAGGGTCGCACTGAAGCTTTCTTT
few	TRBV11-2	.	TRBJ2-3	CASTLGGRDTQYF	TGTGCCAGCACCCTCGGGGGGCGGGATACGCAGTATTTT
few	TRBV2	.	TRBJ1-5	CASSDFRERGAQHF	TGTGCCAGCAGTGACTTCCGCGAGCGTGGGGCCCAGCATTTT
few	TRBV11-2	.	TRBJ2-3	CASSGQSSSTDTQYF	TGTGCCAGCTCCGGACAGTCATCTAGCACAGATACGCAGTATTTT
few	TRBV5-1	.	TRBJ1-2	CASSLQGGLGYTF	TGCGCCAGCAGCCTACAGGGAGGTCTCGGCTACACCTTC
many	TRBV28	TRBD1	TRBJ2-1	CASSWDSSYNEQFF	TGTGCCAGCAGTTGGGACAGCTCCTACAATGAGCAGTTCTTC
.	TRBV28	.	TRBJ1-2	CASSKLPRGLFPTSYGYTF	TGTGCCAGCAGTAAACTGCCTCGCGGGCTTTTCCCGACCTCCTATGGCTACACCTTC
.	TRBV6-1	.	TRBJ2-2	CASKYSLSAANTGELFF	TGTGCCAGCAAATACAGCTTGTCTGCAGCGAACACCGGGGAGCTGTTTTTT
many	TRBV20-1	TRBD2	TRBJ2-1	CSPKDASGAYYNEQFF	TGCAGTCCTAAGGATGCTAGCGGGGCTTACTACAATGAGCAGTTCTTC
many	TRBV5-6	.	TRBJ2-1	CASSTQLLANEQFF	TGTGCCAGCAGCACCCAACTCCTAGCGAATGAGCAGTTCTTC
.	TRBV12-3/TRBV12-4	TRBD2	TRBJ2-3	CASRRTSGRPDTQYF	TGTGCCAGCAGACGGACTAGCGGGAGACCAGATACGCAGTATTTT
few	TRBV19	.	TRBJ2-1	CASSDVGGGEQFF	TGTGCCAGTAGTGATGTGGGGGGCGGTGAGCAGTTCTTC
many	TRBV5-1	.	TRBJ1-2	CASSWGSRDYGYTF	TGCGCCAGCAGCTGGGGTTCCCGGGACTATGGCTACACCTTC
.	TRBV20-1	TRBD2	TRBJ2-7	CSARPLRGEVYEQYF	TGCAGTGCTAGACCCCTCCGGGGGGAAGTCTACGAGCAGTACTTC
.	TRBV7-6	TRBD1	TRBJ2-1	CASSLVSGQGKNEQFF	TGTGCCAGCAGCTTAGTTTCAGGACAGGGTAAAAATGAGCAGTTCTTC
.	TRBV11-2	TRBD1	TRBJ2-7	CASSVGGTGDAEQYF	TGTGCCAGCAGCGTAGGGGGGACAGGGGACGCCGAGCAGTACTTC
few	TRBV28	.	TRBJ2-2	CASRPGDRDTGELFF	TGTGCCAGCAGGCCGGGTGACAGAGACACCGGGGAGCTGTTTTTT
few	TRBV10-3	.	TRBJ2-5	CAISEARSGETQYF	TGTGCCATCAGTGAGGCAAGGTCCGGGGAGACCCAGTACTTC
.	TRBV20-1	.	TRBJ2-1	CSARDLDSINEQFF	TGCAGTGCTAGAGATCTTGACAGCATCAATGAGCAGTTCTTC
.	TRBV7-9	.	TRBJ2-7	CASSPRPRYEQYF	TGTGCCAGCAGCCCAAGGCCCCGTTACGAGCAGTACTTC
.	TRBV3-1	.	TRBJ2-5	CASSQDVGRGARSF	.
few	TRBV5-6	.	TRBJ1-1	CASSQKLGPTKGTEAFF	TGTGCCAGCAGCCAGAAATTGGGACCAACCAAGGGGACTGAAGCTTTCTTT
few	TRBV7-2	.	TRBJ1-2	CASSLRLKTNYGYTF	TGTGCCAGCAGCTTGCGTTTAAAGACTAACTATGGCTACACCTTC
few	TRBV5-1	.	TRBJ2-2	CASSLEGHTGELFF	TGCGCCAGCAGCCTGGAGGGCCACACCGGGGAGCTGTTTTTT
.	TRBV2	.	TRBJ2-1	CASSQKNEQFF	TGTGCCAGCAGCCAAAAAAATGAGCAGTTCTTC
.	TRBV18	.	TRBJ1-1	CASSLGFTEAFF	TGTGCCAGCTCACTCGGTTTTACTGAAGCTTTCTTT
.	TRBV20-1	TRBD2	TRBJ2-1	CSAREGGLAGGDEQFF	TGCAGTGCTAGAGAGGGGGGACTAGCGGGAGGGGATGAGCAGTTCTTC
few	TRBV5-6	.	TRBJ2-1	CASSLIGSHYEQFF	TGTGCCAGCAGCTTGATTGGTAGCCATTATGAGCAGTTCTTC
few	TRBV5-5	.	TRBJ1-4	CASSGGRATNEKLFF	TGTGCCAGCAGCGGCGGACGGGCAACTAATGAAAAACTGTTTTTT
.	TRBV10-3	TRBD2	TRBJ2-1	CAISAGEDYNEQFF	TGTGCCATCTCCGCGGGAGAGGACTACAATGAGCAGTTCTTC
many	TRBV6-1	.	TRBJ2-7	CASSEMVSSYEQYF	TGTGCCAGCAGTGAAATGGTGAGCTCCTACGAGCAGTACTTC
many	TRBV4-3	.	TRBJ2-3	CASSQVIYGTTDTQYF	TGCGCCAGCAGCCAAGTGATCTACGGGACCACAGATACGCAGTATTTT
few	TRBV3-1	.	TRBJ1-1	CASSQGNEAFF	TGTGCCAGCAGCCAGGGGAACGAAGCTTTCTTT
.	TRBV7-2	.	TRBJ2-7	CASSWGTLEQYF	TGTGCCAGCAGCTGGGGGACTCTCGAGCAGTACTTC
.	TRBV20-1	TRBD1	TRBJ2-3	CSASRATGVDTQYF	TGCAGTGCTTCGCGGGCGACAGGGGTAGATACGCAGTATTTT
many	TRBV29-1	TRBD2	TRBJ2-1	CSVEYRAGVGGNEQFF	TGCAGCGTTGAATATCGAGCGGGAGTAGGTGGGAATGAGCAGTTCTTC
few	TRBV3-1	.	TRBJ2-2	CASSQDYANTGELFF	TGTGCCAGCAGCCAAGATTATGCGAACACCGGGGAGCTGTTTTTT